Each of the 4 T cell receptor beta chains below was sequenced from the same sample in a study of regulatory T cells in long-lasting Graves disease. Time point specified: newly diagnosed GD, antithyroid drugs for less than 3 months. The TCR library was prepared using RNA isolated from PBMCs. With iRepertoire HTBI primers and Arm-PCR of CDR3 regions, TCR beta libraries were built. Each CDR3 protein is one row after TCRdb ran MiXCR on the multiplex PCR reads. This sample yields 530,000 or so distinct CDR3 sequences, of which 15% to 20% are seen a single time; around 12% belongs to the top ten. These same data were also listed under a study on T cells in Graves' hyperthyroidism and ophthalmopathy.

This specimen consisted of peripheral blood mononuclear cells (PBMCs), obtained at new diagnosis, from a patient treated with antithyroid drugs. Receptors originate from a man aged 18 to 29 with Graves disease.

This clonotype was detected only a few times. One end of the junction does not line up with germline, which may come from a read error. The chain links TRBV6-1 to TRBJ2-3; TRBD2 might be the D (5 bases). The CDR3 loop spans 15 amino acids. Germline lookup yields CDR1 MNHNS and CDR2 SASEGT. CDR3 nucleotide sequence: TGTGCCAGCAGTGAAGTGAAGCCTAGCACAGATACGCAGTGTTTT. This encodes CASSEVKPSTDTQCF.

This clonotype was seen many times. The CDR3 does not end in the conserved phenylalanine or tryptophan, so this is likely a read error. Because the CDR3's place on the DNA is in doubt, the DNA is left out and the CDR3 is given as listed by TCRdb. The chain combines TRBV7-8 with TRBJ2-7; TRBD1 is the table's D call and was not checked against the DNA. The CDR3 spans 11 residues, counting both ends. The germline V gene has CDR1 SGHVS and CDR2 FQNEAQ. The CDR3 loop reads CASSLQQGNAS.

This clonotype has a handful of counts. The V and J genes are TRBV5-6 and TRBJ1-2; D is uncertain. Per germline, CDR1 SGHDT and CDR2 YYEEEE. The CDR3 contains 14 residues. The ends were cut back, 1 base at V and 2 bases at J, with 9 bases in the middle. The CDR3 sequence is CASSLWWGNYGYTF. The CDR3 DNA follows: TGTGCCAGCAGCTTGTGGTGGGGAAACTATGGCTACACCTTC.

The table lists this clonotype with many counts. The chain links TRBV28 to TRBJ1-2, with 7 bases lining up with TRBD1. V was pared by 3 bases and J by 4 bases, with 11 bases of the junction left unmatched. Germline lookup yields CDR1 MDHEN and CDR2 SYDVKM. The CDR3 runs 16 residues. The CDR3: CASSLPDRMNLYGYTF. As DNA, the CDR3 is TGTGCCAGCAGTTTGCCGGACAGGATGAACCTCTATGGCTACACCTTC.